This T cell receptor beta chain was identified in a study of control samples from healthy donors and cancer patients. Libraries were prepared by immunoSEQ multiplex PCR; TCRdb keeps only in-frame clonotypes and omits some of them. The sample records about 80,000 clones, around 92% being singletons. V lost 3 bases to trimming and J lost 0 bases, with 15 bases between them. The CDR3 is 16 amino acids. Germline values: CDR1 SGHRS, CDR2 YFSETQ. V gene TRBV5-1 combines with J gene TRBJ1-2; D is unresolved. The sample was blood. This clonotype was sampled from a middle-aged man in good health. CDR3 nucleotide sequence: TGCGCCAGCAGCTATGGCCCGGCAGCAACTAACTATGGCTACACCTTC. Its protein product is CASSYGPAATNYGYTF. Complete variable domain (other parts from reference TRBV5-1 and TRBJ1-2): KAGVTQTPRYLIKTRGQQVTLSCSPISGHRSVSWYQQTPGQGLQFLFEYFSETQRNKGNFPGRFSGRQFSNSRSEMNVSTLELGDSALYLCASSYGPAATNYGYTFGSGTRLTVV.